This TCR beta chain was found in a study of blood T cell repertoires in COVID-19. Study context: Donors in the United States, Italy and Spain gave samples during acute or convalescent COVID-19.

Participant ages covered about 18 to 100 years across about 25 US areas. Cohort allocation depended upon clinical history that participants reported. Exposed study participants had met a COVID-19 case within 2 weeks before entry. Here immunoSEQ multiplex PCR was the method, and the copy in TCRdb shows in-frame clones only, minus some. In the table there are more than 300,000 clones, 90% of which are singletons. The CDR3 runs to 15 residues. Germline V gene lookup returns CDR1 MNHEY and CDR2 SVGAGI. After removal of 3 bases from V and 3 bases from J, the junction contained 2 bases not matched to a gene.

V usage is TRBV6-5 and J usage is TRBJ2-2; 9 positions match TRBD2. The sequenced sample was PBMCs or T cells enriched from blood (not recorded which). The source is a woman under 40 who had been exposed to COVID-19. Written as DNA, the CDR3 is TGTGCCAGCAGTTATAGCGGGAGACACACCGGGGAGCTGTTTTTT. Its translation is CASSYSGRHTGELFF.